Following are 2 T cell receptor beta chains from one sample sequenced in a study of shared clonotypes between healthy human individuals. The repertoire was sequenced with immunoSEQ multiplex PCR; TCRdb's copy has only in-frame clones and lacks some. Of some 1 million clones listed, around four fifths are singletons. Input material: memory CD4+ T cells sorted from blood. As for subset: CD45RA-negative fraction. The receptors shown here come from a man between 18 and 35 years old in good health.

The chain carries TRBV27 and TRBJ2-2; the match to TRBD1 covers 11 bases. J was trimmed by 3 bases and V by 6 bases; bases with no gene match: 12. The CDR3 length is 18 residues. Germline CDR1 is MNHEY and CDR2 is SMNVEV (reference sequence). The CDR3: CASSLGPGQGGDTGELFF. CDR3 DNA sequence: TGTGCCAGCAGCCTTGGCCCGGGACAGGGGGGGGACACCGGGGAGCTGTTTTTT.

Written as DNA, the CDR3 is TGTGCCAGCAGCTATCCGCAGAACACTGAAGCTTTCTTT. The encoded protein is CASSYPQNTEAFF. V gene TRBV7-2 combines with J gene TRBJ1-1; D call uncertain. This CDR3 has 13 amino acids. V lost 4 bases, J lost 1 base, and 7 bases lay in between. Germline V gene data show CDR1 as SGHTA and CDR2 as FQGNSA.